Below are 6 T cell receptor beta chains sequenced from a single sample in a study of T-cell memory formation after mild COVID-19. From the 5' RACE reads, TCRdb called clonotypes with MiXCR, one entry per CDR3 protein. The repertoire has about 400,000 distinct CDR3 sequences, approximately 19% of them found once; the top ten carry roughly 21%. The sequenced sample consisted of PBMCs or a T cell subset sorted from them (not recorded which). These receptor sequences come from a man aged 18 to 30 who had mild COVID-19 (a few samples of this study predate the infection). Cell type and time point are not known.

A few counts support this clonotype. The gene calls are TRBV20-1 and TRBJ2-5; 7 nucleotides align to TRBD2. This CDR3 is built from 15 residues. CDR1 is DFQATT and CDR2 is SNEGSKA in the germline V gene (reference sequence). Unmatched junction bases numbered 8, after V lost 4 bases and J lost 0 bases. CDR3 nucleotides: TGCAGTGCTAAGAGGGGCGGGGGAGACCAAGAGACCCAGTACTTC. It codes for CSAKRGGGDQETQYF.

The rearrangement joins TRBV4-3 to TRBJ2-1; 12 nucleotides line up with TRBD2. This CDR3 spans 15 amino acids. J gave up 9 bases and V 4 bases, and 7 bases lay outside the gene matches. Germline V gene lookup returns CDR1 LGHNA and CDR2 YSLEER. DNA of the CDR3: TGCGCCAGCAGCCGAGCTAGCGGGGGGGGGAGTGAGCAGTTCTTC. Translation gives CASSRASGGGSEQFF.

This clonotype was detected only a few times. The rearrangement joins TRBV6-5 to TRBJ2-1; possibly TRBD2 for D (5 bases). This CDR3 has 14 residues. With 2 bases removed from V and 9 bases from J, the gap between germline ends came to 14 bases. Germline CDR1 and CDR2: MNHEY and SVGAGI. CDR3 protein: CASSYMASPPEQFF. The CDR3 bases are TGTGCCAGCAGTTACATGGCTAGCCCCCCTGAGCAGTTCTTC.

The DNA of the CDR3 is TGTGCCAGCAGTTACGGCGGGGTTGGCACAGATACGCAGTATTTT. It is translated as CASSYGGVGTDTQYF. J is TRBJ2-3 and V is TRBV6-5; possible D gene TRBD2, 6 bases. Germline V gene sequence: CDR1 MNHEY, CDR2 SVGAGI. V was trimmed by 2 bases and J by 1 base, leaving 10 bases between them. The CDR3 length is 15 residues.

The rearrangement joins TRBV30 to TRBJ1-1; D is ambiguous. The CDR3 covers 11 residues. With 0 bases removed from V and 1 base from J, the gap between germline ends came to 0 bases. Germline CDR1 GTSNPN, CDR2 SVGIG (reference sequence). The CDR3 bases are TGTGCCTGGAGTGTGAACACTGAAGCTTTCTTT. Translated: CAWSVNTEAFF.

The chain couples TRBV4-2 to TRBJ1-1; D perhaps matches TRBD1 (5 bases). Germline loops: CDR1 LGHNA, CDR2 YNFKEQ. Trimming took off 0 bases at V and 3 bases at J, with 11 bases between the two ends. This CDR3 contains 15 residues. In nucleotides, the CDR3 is TGTGCCAGCAGCCAAGAAGGATTAGGGGACACTGAAGCTTTCTTT. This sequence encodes CASSQEGLGDTEAFF.